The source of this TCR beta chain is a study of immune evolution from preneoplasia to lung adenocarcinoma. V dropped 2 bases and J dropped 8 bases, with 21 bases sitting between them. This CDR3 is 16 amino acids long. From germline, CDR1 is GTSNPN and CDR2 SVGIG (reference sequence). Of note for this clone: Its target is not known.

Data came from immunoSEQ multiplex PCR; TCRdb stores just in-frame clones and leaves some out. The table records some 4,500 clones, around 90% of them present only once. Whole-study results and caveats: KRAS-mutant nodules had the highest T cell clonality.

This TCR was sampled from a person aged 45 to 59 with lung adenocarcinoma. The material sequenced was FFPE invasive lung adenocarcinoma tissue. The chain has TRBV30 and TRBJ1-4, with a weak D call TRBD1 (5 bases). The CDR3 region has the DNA TGTGCCTGGAGTCAAGCCCGGGGGTCCTTAGTGGAAAAACTGTTTTTT. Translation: CAWSQARGSLVEKLFF.